This T cell receptor beta chain was documented in a study of TIL therapy for anti-PD-1-resistant metastatic lung cancer. Overall study findings and caveats: The cohort had more treatment-naive, never-smoker and oncogene-addicted patients than typical.

The immunoSEQ assay was v3. The repertoire was sequenced with immunoSEQ multiplex PCR; TCRdb's copy has only in-frame clones and lacks some. Among tens of thousands of clones listed, around 87% were seen once. Looked up from germline, CDR1 is ENHRY and CDR2 is SYGVKD. CDR3 size: 14 residues. The junction had 1 base not matched to a gene; V was cut back by 4 bases and J by 4 bases. About this clone: Its cognate antigen is unknown.

The sample's time point: pre-treatment sample, taken before nivolumab and TIL therapy. Stage 4 NSCLC adults joined between October 2017 and January 2020. The material sequenced was blood, taken at baseline. This rearrangement joins TRBV10-3 to TRBJ2-3, with 11 bases fitting TRBD1. This TCR derives from a person between 25 and 80 years old with non-small cell lung cancer. The CDR3 nucleotides read TGTGCCATCAGTGGGGGACAGGGGGCAGATACGCAGTATTTT. This sequence encodes CAISGGQGADTQYF.